This TCR beta chain was obtained from a study of cytomegalovirus exposure and HLA in healthy donors. As to this clone: The target antigen is unknown.

Measured with immunoSEQ multiplex PCR; TCRdb has only the in-frame clones, and not every one. The profile shows roughly 98,000 clones, 87% of them singletons. Germline-derived CDR1 and CDR2 are LNHNV and YYDKDF (reference sequence). The germline V and J ends were trimmed by 3 bases and 3 bases, with 12 bases remaining between them. The CDR3 totals 14 residues. Findings and limits, study-wide: Among TCR beta chains, those listed as cytomegalovirus-associated numbered approximately 150.

The clonotype originates from a woman in her twenties or thirties in good health and CMV-seronegative. The sample consisted of PBMCs. The genes are TRBV15 and TRBJ2-7, with a tentative D call TRBD1 (5 bases). The CDR3 sequence is CATSRQTDIYEQYF. In DNA form, the CDR3 reads TGTGCCACCAGCAGGCAGACAGATATCTACGAGCAGTACTTC.